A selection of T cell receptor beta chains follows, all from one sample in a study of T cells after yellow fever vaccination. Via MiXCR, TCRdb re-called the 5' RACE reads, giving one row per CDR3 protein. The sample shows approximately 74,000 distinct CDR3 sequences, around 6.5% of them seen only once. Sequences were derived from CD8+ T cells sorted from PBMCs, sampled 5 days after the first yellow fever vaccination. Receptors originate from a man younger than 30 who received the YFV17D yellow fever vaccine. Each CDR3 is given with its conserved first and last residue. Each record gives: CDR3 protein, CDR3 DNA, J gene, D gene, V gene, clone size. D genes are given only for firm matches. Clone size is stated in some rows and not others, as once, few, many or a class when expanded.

CAGSTGPYNEQFF TGTGCCGGATCGACAGGCCCCTACAATGAGCAGTTCTTC TRBJ2-1 - TRBV19 -
CSAKAVNTGELFF TGCAGTGCTAAGGCGGTGAACACCGGGGAGCTGTTTTTT TRBJ2-2 - TRBV20-1 few
CASSVVMGGELFF TGTGCCAGCAGTGTCGTAATGGGCGGGGAGCTGTTTTTT TRBJ2-2 - TRBV6-4 few
CASSLSLAPVYEQYF TGTGCCAGCAGCTTATCCCTGGCGCCGGTGTACGAGCAGTACTTC TRBJ2-7 - TRBV11-1 few
CATTDSNYGYTF TGTGCCACCACGGACAGTAACTATGGCTACACCTTC TRBJ1-2 - TRBV12-3/TRBV12-4 many
CASSQTGPLNTGELFF TGTGCCAGCAGCCAAACGGGACCCCTTAACACCGGGGAGCTGTTTTTT TRBJ2-2 - TRBV14 many
CASSLAPGLVSNEQFF TGTGCCAGCAGCCTTGCCCCGGGACTAGTTAGCAATGAGCAGTTCTTC TRBJ2-1 TRBD2 TRBV6-2/TRBV6-3 few
CASRGDRPDTQYF TGTGCCAGCAGAGGGGACAGGCCGGACACCCAGTACTTC TRBJ2-5 TRBD1 TRBV7-9 few
CSASPRIERPSYEQYF TGCAGTGCTAGTCCCCGTATCGAGAGACCCTCCTACGAGCAGTACTTC TRBJ2-7 - TRBV20-1 few
CASSQDRGSGNTIYF TGCGCCAGCAGCCAAGATCGGGGGTCCGGAAACACCATATATTTT TRBJ1-3 - TRBV4-3 few
CASSYDRGSEQYF TGTGCCAGCAGCTACGACAGGGGATCGGAGCAGTACTTC TRBJ2-7 TRBD1 TRBV13 many
CASSLGPGGYNEQFF TGTGCCAGCAGCTTAGGGCCGGGGGGCTACAATGAGCAGTTCTTC TRBJ2-1 TRBD2 TRBV7-2 -
CASTMARYGYTF TGTGCCAGCACCATGGCCCGCTATGGCTACACCTTC TRBJ1-2 - TRBV12-3/TRBV12-4 many
CASSARQGGLIQYF TGTGCCAGCAGCGCTCGACAGGGGGGTTTAATTCAGTACTTC TRBJ2-4 TRBD1 TRBV28 many
CASSQDPGRETQYF TGCGCCAGCAGCCAAGATCCCGGGCGGGAGACCCAGTACTTC TRBJ2-5 - TRBV4-1 few
CASSLSYNPYEQYF TGTGCCAGCAGCTTGTCCTATAACCCTTACGAGCAGTACTTC TRBJ2-7 - TRBV5-4 few
CSVDWTGGSEQFF TGCAGCGTTGATTGGACAGGGGGGAGTGAGCAGTTCTTC TRBJ2-1 TRBD1 TRBV29-1 many
CASSLFLDRLNQPQHF TGCGCCAGCAGCCTTTTCCTTGACAGGCTCAATCAGCCCCAGCATTTT TRBJ1-5 - TRBV4-1 -
CATSTLLQGANYGYTF TGTGCCACCAGCACCCTTTTACAGGGGGCTAACTATGGCTACACCTTC TRBJ1-2 TRBD1 TRBV15 -
CASSLASRNTGELFF TGTGCCAGCAGCTTAGCCTCCCGGAACACCGGGGAGCTGTTTTTT TRBJ2-2 - TRBV7-9 few
CASSFSGTGSYEQYF TGCGCCAGCAGCTTTTCCGGGACAGGTTCCTACGAGCAGTACTTC TRBJ2-7 TRBD1 TRBV5-1 many
CASSQVRLQETQYF TGCGCCAGCAGCCAAGTTCGGCTCCAAGAGACCCAGTACTTC TRBJ2-5 - TRBV4-1 many
CASSRHRGMDEQFF TGTGCCAGCAGTCGGCACAGGGGAATGGATGAGCAGTTCTTC TRBJ2-1 TRBD1 TRBV28 -
CASSQGDRGLQPQHF TGCGCCAGCAGCCAAGGCGACAGGGGGCTTCAGCCCCAGCATTTT TRBJ1-5 TRBD1 TRBV4-1 many
CASSLGDGYGYTF TGTGCCAGCAGCTTAGGTGACGGTTATGGCTACACCTTC TRBJ1-2 - TRBV7-3 few